The 12 T cell receptor beta chains reported below all come from one sample, sequenced in a study of blood T cell repertoires in COVID-19. The table came from immunoSEQ multiplex PCR; TCRdb's copy has only in-frame clones and leaves some out. The sample holds about 140,000 clones, over 65% seen once. The specimen sequenced was peripheral blood. All receptors derive from a man over 45 with acute or convalescent COVID-19.

This clone occurred a few times. CDR3 region: CASSQRDQYNEQFF. In nucleotides, the CDR3 is TGTGCCAGCTCACAGCGGGACCAATACAATGAGCAGTTCTTC. The gene calls are TRBV18 and TRBJ2-1, with 7 positions matching TRBD2. Trimming at V came to 4 bases and at J to 4 bases, leaving 4 bases not matched to a gene. Germline CDR1 and CDR2: KGHSH and LQKENI. The CDR3 runs 14 residues.

The rearrangement uses TRBV9 and TRBJ2-2; TRBD1 might be the D (5 bases). V lost 1 base to trimming and J lost 5 bases, with 15 bases between them. Germline V gives CDR1 SGDLS, CDR2 YYNGEE. CDR3 length: 16 residues. CDR3 DNA: TGTGCCAGCAGCGTATATACTCTAGGGGAAACCGGGGAGCTGTTTTTT. Amino acids: CASSVYTLGETGELFF.

The rearrangement uses TRBV4-2 and TRBJ2-2; 8 bases map to TRBD2. Losses at the gene ends were 2 bases for V and 2 bases for J; bases not matched to a gene: 4. This CDR3 is built from 16 residues. From germline, CDR1 is LGHNA and CDR2 YNFKEQ. CDR3 residues: CASSQQLAVNTGELFF. As DNA, the CDR3 is TGTGCCAGCAGCCAACAACTAGCGGTTAACACCGGGGAGCTGTTTTTT.

The genes are TRBV6-5 and TRBJ1-6; a weak D match, TRBD1 (6 bases). Germline assignment: CDR1 MNHEY and CDR2 SVGAGI. Trimming removed 8 bases from V and 5 bases from J, with 10 bases in between. The CDR3 runs to 13 residues. CDR3 region: CASVTGNNSPLHF. The CDR3 region has the DNA TGTGCCAGCGTTACAGGGAATAATTCACCCCTCCACTTT.

The chain couples TRBV12-3 or TRBV12-4 to TRBJ2-2; 7 bases align to TRBD1. CDR3 length: 13 residues. Trimming took 6 bases from V and 8 from J; bases not matched to a gene: 6. The CDR3 spells CASSPTGPGELFF. Here the CDR3 DNA reads TGTGCCAGCAGCCCGACAGGGCCTGGGGAGCTGTTTTTT.

The chain carries TRBV3-1 (or the pseudogene TRBV3-2) and TRBJ2-3; 11 bases match TRBD2. The CDR3 covers 14 residues. Germline V gene data show CDR1 as LGHDT and CDR2 as YNNKEL (reference sequence). Trimming at V came to 4 bases and at J to 5 bases, leaving 2 bases not matched to a gene. The CDR3 loop reads CASSRGLAEDTQYF. DNA of the CDR3: TGTGCCAGCAGCCGGGGACTAGCGGAAGATACGCAGTATTTT.

As regards this clone: Compared with germline, one end of the junction differs, possibly owing to a read error. Distinct nucleotide sequences in the sample also encode this CDR3. This sequence joins TRBV7-2 and TRBJ1-2, with 7 positions matching TRBD1. This CDR3 is built from 13 residues. Germline V gene data show CDR1 as SGHTA and CDR2 as FQGNSA. CDR3 nucleotides: TGTGCTAGCAGCTCAACAGGGGTTAATGGCTACACCTTC. It yields the protein CASSSTGVNGYTF.

The genes are TRBV4-2 and TRBJ1-2; TRBD1 is a possible D gene (5 bases). CDR3 length equals 16 residues. Germline V gene data show CDR1 as LGHNA and CDR2 as YNFKEQ. The V and J ends lost 0 bases and 3 bases respectively, with 14 bases between them. The CDR3 bases are TGTGCCAGCAGCCAAGATTGGGCGGGAGGGGACTATGGCTACACCTTC. Translation gives CASSQDWAGGDYGYTF.

The chain is built from TRBV9 and TRBJ2-3; tentative D call: TRBD1 (6 bases). The V end was cut by 9 bases, the J end by 2 bases, with 19 bases between. Germline V gives CDR1 SGDLS, CDR2 YYNGEE. The CDR3 has 15 residues. The CDR3 region is CATTRYRVPTDTQYF. The CDR3 DNA follows: TGTGCCACCACGAGGTACAGGGTTCCCACAGATACGCAGTATTTT.

Only a few counts were recorded for this clone. The CDR3 sequence is CASSLDGTSGGHTQYF. The CDR3 region has the DNA TGTGCCAGCAGCCTGGATGGGACTAGCGGGGGACATACGCAGTATTTT. This rearrangement joins TRBV9 to TRBJ2-3; 14 bases match TRBD2. Germline V gene lookup returns CDR1 SGDLS and CDR2 YYNGEE. This CDR3 has 16 amino acids. The V and J ends lost 4 bases and 7 bases, in that order; junction bases with no gene match: 8.

The rearrangement uses TRBV11-2 and TRBJ1-1, with 11 bases that match TRBD1. After removal of 1 base from V and 6 bases from J, the junction contained 7 bases not matched to a gene. The CDR3 runs 16 residues. CDR1 and CDR2 (germline): SGHAT, FQNNGV. The CDR3 DNA sequence: TGTGCCAGCAGCTTAGTCGGACAGGGGGCGCGAGCTGAAGCTTTCTTT. Amino acid sequence: CASSLVGQGARAEAFF. Drawing the rest from reference TRBV11-2 and TRBJ1-1, the complete variable domain is EAGVAQSPRYKIIEKRQSVAFWCNPISGHATLYWYQQILGQGPKLLIQFQNNGVVDDSQLPKDRFSAERLKGVDSTLKIQPAKLEDSAVYLCASSLVGQGARAEAFFGQGTRLTVV.

The chain recombines TRBV7-2 with TRBJ2-1; no clear D gene. From germline, CDR1 is SGHTA and CDR2 FQGNSA. Trimming removed 1 base at V and 1 base at J, with 14 bases between. The CDR3 sequence is 17 residues long. CDR3 residues: CASSLVVGSPSYNEQFF. The CDR3, as DNA: TGTGCCAGCAGCTTAGTCGTGGGCAGTCCTTCCTACAATGAGCAGTTCTTC.